The 15 T cell receptor beta chains below all came from one sample that was sequenced in a study of Graves' ophthalmopathy and Graves' hyperthyroidism. As the template, RNA transcripts were used to amplify TCR beta CDR3 regions. The library came from an HTBI-primed first-round RT-PCR and a second-round multiplex PCR. TCRdb re-called the multiplex PCR reads through MiXCR, storing one row per CDR3 protein. The sample lists about 220,000 distinct CDR3 sequences, 20% to 25% occurring once. The sequenced material came from peripheral blood. The receptors stem from a woman between 45 and 60 years old with Graves' ophthalmopathy.

This clonotype has just a few counts. J is TRBJ2-7 and V is TRBV6-2 or TRBV6-3; 7 bases are a match to TRBD1. The V gene end was trimmed by 4 bases and the J gene end by 1 base; junction bases not matched to a gene: 7. This CDR3 is built from 15 residues. The germline V gene has CDR1 MNHEY and CDR2 SVGEGT. The CDR3 DNA reads TGTGCCAGCAGTTCCTGGACAGGAGTATCCTACGAGCAGTACTTC. It codes for CASSSWTGVSYEQYF.

This clonotype appeared many times. This chain connects TRBV7-9 to TRBJ2-7; D is unresolved. The V gene lost 0 bases and the J gene lost 2 bases, with 8 bases spanning the gap. The CDR3 has 14 residues. From germline, CDR1 is SEHNR and CDR2 FQNEAQ (reference sequence). The CDR3 region has the DNA TGTGCCAGCAGCTTAGCGAACACAGCCTACGAGCAGTACTTC. Its translation: CASSLANTAYEQYF.

This chain links TRBV19 with TRBJ2-7, with 9 nucleotides matching TRBD2. The ends lost 1 base at V and 5 bases at J; junction bases unmatched: 6. The length of the CDR3 is 15 residues. The germline V gene has CDR1 LNHDA and CDR2 SQIVND (reference sequence). CDR3 in amino acids: CASSIGAGGFDEQYF. The DNA for the CDR3 is TGTGCCAGTAGTATAGGAGCGGGAGGATTCGACGAGCAGTACTTC.

In its sample, this clonotype was seen many times. This chain uses TRBV7-2 with TRBJ2-7; 10 positions agree with TRBD2. With 5 bases clipped from V and 6 bases from J, the junction kept 7 bases outside the gene matches. This CDR3 contains 14 residues. Germline lookup yields CDR1 SGHTA and CDR2 FQGNSA. This chain's CDR3 is CASSPLVAGGEQYF. The CDR3 DNA is TGTGCCAGCAGCCCTCTGGTAGCGGGAGGCGAGCAGTACTTC.

This clonotype occurred many times. The rearrangement links TRBV5-1 to TRBJ1-1; D remains unclear. With 5 bases removed from V and 4 bases from J, the gap between germline ends came to 12 bases. Germline V CDR1 and CDR2: SGHRS, YFSETQ. There are 13 residues in the CDR3. The chain's CDR3 is CASRLDTSTEAFF. CDR3 coding DNA: TGCGCCAGCAGGTTAGACACCAGCACTGAAGCTTTCTTT.

This clonotype appeared many times. V is TRBV24-1 and J is TRBJ2-2, with TRBD2 matching over 11 bases. Germline V gene sequence: CDR1 KGHDR, CDR2 SFDVKD. V trimming: 4 bases; J trimming: 6 bases; junction bases outside the gene matches: 0. The CDR3 sequence is 14 residues long. CDR3 in amino acids: CATSELAGAGELFF. In DNA form, the CDR3 reads TGTGCCACCAGTGAACTAGCGGGAGCCGGGGAGCTGTTTTTT.

The sample holds many counts of this clonotype. J is TRBJ2-7 and V is TRBV7-9, with D perhaps matching TRBD1 (6 bases). The V end was cut by 2 bases, the J end by 7 bases, with 9 bases between. Germline CDR1 is SEHNR and CDR2 is FQNEAQ (reference sequence). This CDR3 region has 12 residues. For the CDR3, the DNA is TGTGCCAGCAGCTTATACAGGGCGGAGCAGTACTTC. Translated: CASSLYRAEQYF.

This clonotype was counted between two and nine times. V gene TRBV5-1 combines with J gene TRBJ1-5; unclear D gene. The CDR3 consists of 15 residues. From germline, CDR1 is SGHRS and CDR2 YFSETQ. V was shortened by 4 bases and J by 0 bases, with 11 bases between the two germline ends. DNA for the CDR3: TGCGCCAGCAGCCTGACACCTGATAGCAATCAGCCCCAGCATTTT. Protein product: CASSLTPDSNQPQHF.

This clonotype was observed a few times. It is likely a read error, because the conserved phenylalanine at the end of the CDR3 is missing. This rearrangement joins TRBV15 to TRBJ1-5; TRBD1 is a possible D gene (6 bases). Trimming took off 0 bases at V and 3 bases at J, with 15 bases between the two ends. The CDR3 has 17 amino acids. Germline V gene data show CDR1 as LNHNV and CDR2 as YYDKDF (reference sequence). The CDR3: CATSRDPRTEFNQPQHS. CDR3 sequence (DNA): TGTGCCACCAGCAGAGATCCCCGGACAGAGTTCAATCAGCCCCAGCATTCT.

This clonotype was observed at least ten times. The V gene is TRBV20-1, the J gene TRBJ2-7; 10 nucleotides align to TRBD2. Trimming cost V 1 base and J 2 bases; bases outside gene matches: 5. CDR1 and CDR2 (germline): DFQATT, SNEGSKA (reference sequence). There are 15 residues in the CDR3. CDR3: CSARAASGRAYEQYF. In nucleotides, the CDR3 is TGCAGTGCTAGAGCTGCGAGCGGGAGGGCCTACGAGCAGTACTTC.

This clonotype has at least ten counts. The chain uses TRBV12-3 or TRBV12-4 and TRBJ1-6; D is unresolved. The CDR3 covers 13 residues. V was pared by 3 bases and J by 7 bases, with 7 bases between. The CDR3 is CASSFGNNSPLHF. In DNA, the CDR3 is TGTGCCAGCAGTTTTGGCAACAATTCACCCCTCCACTTT.

This clonotype has at least ten counts. This chain links TRBV27 with TRBJ2-7; D gene ambiguous. The germline V gene encodes CDR1 MNHEY and CDR2 SMNVEV (reference sequence). The CDR3 totals 14 residues. V was clipped by 4 bases and J by 0 bases, with 10 bases between them. The CDR3 sequence is CASSSRPSSYEQYF. The DNA for the CDR3 is TGTGCCAGCAGTTCCCGGCCAAGCTCCTACGAGCAGTACTTC.

This clonotype was found many times. The chain is built from TRBV27 and TRBJ1-6; no clear D gene. V dropped 3 bases and J dropped 6 bases, with 9 bases sitting between them. The CDR3 runs 14 residues. Germline V CDR1 and CDR2: MNHEY, SMNVEV (reference sequence). CDR3 sequence: CASSFGQLNSPLHF. DNA for the CDR3: TGTGCCAGCAGTTTCGGGCAGCTTAATTCACCCCTCCACTTT.

This clonotype was seen many times. The chain carries TRBV2 and TRBJ2-7; D remains ambiguous. CDR1 is SNHLY and CDR2 is FYNNEI in the germline V gene. The CDR3 is 14 residues long. The ends were cut back, 1 base at V and 2 bases at J, with 9 bases in the middle. CDR3 protein: CASSEGGGTYEQYF. The CDR3 DNA reads as TGTGCCAGCAGTGAAGGGGGTGGAACCTACGAGCAGTACTTC.

The rearrangement links TRBV30 to TRBJ2-7, with D hard to call. Germline values: CDR1 GTSNPN, CDR2 SVGIG (reference sequence). Trimming stripped 4 bases from V and 1 base from J, with 11 bases between. The CDR3 is 13 amino acids. CDR3 in amino acids: CAWTPGPSYEQYF. CDR3 bases: TGTGCCTGGACTCCCGGTCCATCCTACGAGCAGTACTTC.